The 9 T cell receptor beta chains below come from one sample, sequenced in a study of T cell responses to AZD1222 COVID-19 vaccine. The table came from immunoSEQ multiplex PCR; TCRdb's copy has only in-frame clones and leaves some out. The top ten hold nearly 4.5% of the sample, which has more than 100,000 clones, roughly 90% seen once. Sequenced material: peripheral blood, taken on day 0 of AZD1222 vaccination. These TCRs come from an adult in good health.

This clone was picked up a small number of times. The V gene is TRBV14, the J gene TRBJ1-1; TRBD1 matches at 8 bases. CDR3 size: 15 residues. J lost 6 bases, V lost 4 bases, and 10 bases had no gene match. CDR1 and CDR2 (germline): SGHDN, FVKESK. DNA for the CDR3: TGTGCCAGCAGCCCGCAGGGGGCACTTGCTTCTGAAGCTTTCTTT. Translating it yields CASSPQGALASEAFF. Variable domain in full (rest from reference TRBV14 and TRBJ1-1): EAGVTQFPSHSVIEKGQTVTLRCDPISGHDNLYWYRRVMGKEIKFLLHFVKESKQDESGMPNNRFLAERTGGTYSTLKVQPAELEDSGVYFCASSPQGALASEAFFGQGTRLTVV.

This sequence joins TRBV24-1 and TRBJ2-1; D gene unclear. V shed 4 bases and J shed 9 bases, with 9 bases lying between them. Germline V gives CDR1 KGHDR, CDR2 SFDVKD. The CDR3 has 12 amino acids. CDR3 protein: CATSDPASEQFF. The CDR3, as DNA: TGTGCCACCAGTGACCCAGCTAGTGAGCAGTTCTTC.

This CDR3 reads CASGTTGGDTEAFF. The CDR3, as DNA: TGTGCTAGTGGTACGACAGGAGGGGACACTGAAGCTTTCTTT. V is TRBV12-5 and J is TRBJ1-1; D is possibly TRBD1 (6 bases). Trimming left V 5 bases short and J 3 bases short, with 13 bases between. This CDR3 is built from 14 residues. Germline V CDR1 and CDR2: LGHNT, FRNRAP.

The chain has TRBV24-1 and TRBJ2-7; D remains unclear. Germline-derived CDR1 and CDR2 are KGHDR and SFDVKD. CDR3 length equals 13 residues. The V and J ends lost 3 bases and 6 bases respectively, with 11 bases between them. CDR3 coding DNA: TGTGCCACCAGTGATCCCCTCAATGGCGAGCAGTACTTC. As protein: CATSDPLNGEQYF.

The chain joins TRBV27 to TRBJ2-2; 14 nucleotides align to TRBD2. CDR1 and CDR2 from the germline V gene are MNHEY and SMNVEV (reference sequence). The CDR3 covers 18 residues. Germline trimming cut 2 bases from V and 4 bases from J; bases unmatched to any gene: 6. The CDR3 DNA reads as TGTGCCAGCAGTTTACGACTAGCGGGAGGGCCTGGCACCGGGGAGCTGTTTTTT. Its translation: CASSLRLAGGPGTGELFF.

The chain links TRBV5-1 to TRBJ1-1, with 12 bases lining up with TRBD1. Germline V gives CDR1 SGHRS, CDR2 YFSETQ. The junction had 6 bases not matched to a gene; V was cut back by 2 bases and J by 1 base. This CDR3 has 17 residues. The CDR3 protein is CASSFRDRGLGNTEAFF. CDR3 DNA sequence: TGCGCCAGCAGCTTCCGGGACAGGGGGCTCGGGAACACTGAAGCTTTCTTT.

This clone was picked up one time. This chain uses TRBV4-1 with TRBJ2-5, with D perhaps TRBD1 (5 bases). Germline CDR1 is MGHRA and CDR2 is YSYEKL. V was trimmed by 4 bases and J by 2 bases, leaving 11 bases between them. This CDR3 has 14 amino acids. CDR3 sequence (DNA): TGCGCCAGCAGCCGACAGACAGAACAAGAGACCCAGTACTTC. The encoded protein is CASSRQTEQETQYF.

J is TRBJ1-5 and V is TRBV5-1; D remains unclear. Germline V CDR1 and CDR2: SGHRS, YFSETQ. The CDR3 length is 14 residues. Between the trimmed V and J ends, which lost 0 bases and 2 bases, there was a span of 6 bases. The CDR3 bases are TGCGCCAGCAGCTTGGGGGGAGGCAATCAGCCCCAGCATTTT. Translated, it gives CASSLGGGNQPQHF.

The gene calls are TRBV18 and TRBJ2-3; 7 bases align to TRBD2. J lost 6 bases, V lost 5 bases, and 17 bases had no gene match. Germline CDR1 is KGHSH and CDR2 is LQKENI. This CDR3 region has 17 residues. DNA for the CDR3: TGTGCCAGCTCATCTCGGGCGACAGCGGGATTGTCGGATACGCAGTATTTT. This codes for CASSSRATAGLSDTQYF.